Detailed here is one TCR beta chain. Its antigen remains unknown. 13 Jbeta primers and 60 Vbeta primers were used for the PCR. TCRdb keeps only in-frame clones here, not all; method: immunoSEQ multiplex PCR. The sample lists roughly 100,000 clones; around 15% were seen once. This sample was included in a study of cytomegalovirus exposure and HLA in healthy donors. Regarding the study as a whole: It was assumed in the presence/absence analyses that sequencing depth was roughly uniform across donors.

J gave up 4 bases and V 5 bases, and 6 bases lay outside the gene matches. This CDR3 contains 14 residues. In germline, CDR1 is MDHEN, CDR2 SYDVKM. J is TRBJ1-2 and V is TRBV28, with 8 bases aligning to TRBD1. The sequencing input was PBMCs. The clonotype originates from a female donor in good health and CMV-seronegative. CDR3: CASSNGQGSYGYTF. Here the CDR3 DNA reads TGTGCCAGCAGTAACGGACAGGGCAGCTATGGCTACACCTTC.